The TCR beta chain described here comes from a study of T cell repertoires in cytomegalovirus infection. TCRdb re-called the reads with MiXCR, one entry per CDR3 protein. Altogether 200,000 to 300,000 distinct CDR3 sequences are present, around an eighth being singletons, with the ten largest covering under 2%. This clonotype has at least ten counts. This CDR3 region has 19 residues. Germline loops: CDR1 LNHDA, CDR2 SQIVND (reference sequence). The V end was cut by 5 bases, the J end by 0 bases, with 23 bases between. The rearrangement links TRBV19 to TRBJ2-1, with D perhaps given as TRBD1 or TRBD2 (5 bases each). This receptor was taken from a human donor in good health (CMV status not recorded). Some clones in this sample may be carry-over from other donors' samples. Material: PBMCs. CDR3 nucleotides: TGTGCCAGTAGTCCAGAGGGGTTAAGTGGACGCCGCTCCTACAATGAGCAGTTCTTC. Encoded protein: CASSPEGLSGRRSYNEQFF.